This T cell receptor (beta chain) derives from a study of T cell changes during pregnancy in multiple sclerosis. In germline, CDR1 is MDHEN, CDR2 SYDVKM. The trim removed 2 bases at V and 3 bases at J, leaving 6 bases unmatched. CDR3 length: 16 residues. TCRdb keeps only in-frame clones here, not all; method: immunoSEQ multiplex PCR. Of around 29,000 clones listed, more than 90% are singletons. The clonotype comes from a female donor with multiple sclerosis, enrolled in a pregnancy study. Sequencing used CD8+ T cells from peripheral blood mononuclear cells, obtained before pregnancy. The V call is TRBV28, the J call TRBJ2-1; 8 bases match TRBD2. CDR3 protein: CASSLVGRAFYNEQFF. The CDR3, as DNA: TGTGCCAGCAGTTTAGTCGGGAGGGCCTTCTACAATGAGCAGTTCTTC.